A selection of T cell receptor beta chains follows, all from one sample in a study of blood T cell repertoires in COVID-19. Assay used: immunoSEQ multiplex PCR; TCRdb lists only in-frame clones, some missing. The data contain some 130,000 clones, 81% of them seen just once; the ten biggest clones take up approximately 9.1%. Sequencing input: peripheral blood. The receptors were sampled from a woman aged 55-75 years with active or convalescent COVID-19. Both conserved end residues are part of each CDR3. The D gene is left open where the match is weak. Where a row states a size, it is once, few, many or the class of an expanded clone; other rows omit it.

NA	TRBV28	few	TRBJ1-2	CASSFPGENYGYTF	TGTGCCAGCAGTTTCCCCGGGGAGAACTATGGCTACACCTTC
NA	TRBV2	few	TRBJ1-4	CASSIQGMDEKLFF	TGTGCCAGCAGCATACAGGGAATGGATGAAAAACTGTTTTTT
NA	TRBV30	NA	TRBJ1-3	CAWGSDSLSGNTIYF	TGTGCCTGGGGCTCGGACAGCCTCTCTGGAAACACCATATATTTT
NA	TRBV12-5	NA	TRBJ1-2	CASGQSGIGPSYGYTF	TGTGCTAGTGGGCAATCCGGGATAGGGCCTAGCTATGGCTACACCTTC
NA	TRBV5-1	NA	TRBJ2-5	CASGQSGGLETQYF	TGCGCCAGCGGGCAAAGTGGGGGCTTAGAGACCCAGTACTTC
NA	TRBV5-1	NA	TRBJ1-4	CASSLGSTNEKLFF	TGCGCCAGCAGCTTAGGGAGCACTAATGAAAAACTGTTTTTT
NA	TRBV6-1	NA	TRBJ1-5	CASSESRYQPQHF	TGTGCCAGCAGTGAATCGAGGTATCAGCCCCAGCATTTT
NA	TRBV19	NA	TRBJ1-5	CASSIGGIRQPQHF	TGTGCCAGTAGTATCGGGGGGATTAGACAGCCCCAGCATTTT
NA	TRBV28	NA	TRBJ1-2	CASLMTRGAYGYTF	TGTGCCAGCCTCATGACCCGGGGGGCTTATGGCTACACCTTC
NA	TRBV4-2	NA	TRBJ2-1	CASSQEGAPEGHEQFF	TGTGCCAGCAGCCAAGAGGGGGCACCAGAAGGCCATGAGCAGTTCTTC
NA	TRBV12-3/TRBV12-4	NA	TRBJ1-2	CASREQGWGGYTF	TGTGCCAGCAGGGAACAGGGTTGGGGTGGCTACACCTTC
NA	TRBV6-5	NA	TRBJ2-5	CASSYSERETQYF	TGTGCCAGCAGTTACTCCGAGAGAGAGACCCAGTACTTC
TRBD1	TRBV7-9	NA	TRBJ1-2	CASIPAGTGEGYTF	TGTGCCAGCATCCCCGCCGGCACAGGGGAAGGCTACACCTTC
NA	TRBV12-3/TRBV12-4	NA	TRBJ2-5	CASMAWTRETQYF	TGTGCCAGCATGGCTTGGACACGGGAGACCCAGTACTTC
TRBD1	TRBV7-8	NA	TRBJ1-5	CASSGVYGTGGQPQHF	TGTGCCAGCAGCGGAGTGTACGGGACAGGTGGCCAGCCCCAGCATTTT
TRBD1	TRBV18	NA	TRBJ1-2	CASSPPDRARYGYTF	TGTGCCAGCTCACCACCGGACAGGGCGCGCTATGGCTACACCTTC
TRBD2	TRBV9	NA	TRBJ2-3	CASSGTSVADTQYF	TGTGCCAGCAGCGGGACTAGCGTCGCAGATACGCAGTATTTT
TRBD1	TRBV6-2/TRBV6-3	NA	TRBJ2-1	CASSTPGQGARGNEQFF	TGTGCCAGCAGTACTCCGGGACAGGGGGCGAGAGGCAATGAGCAGTTCTTC
TRBD1	TRBV5-1	NA	TRBJ1-4	CASSWDRANEKLFF	TGCGCCAGCAGCTGGGACAGAGCTAATGAAAAACTGTTTTTT
TRBD2	TRBV25-1	few	TRBJ2-1	CASSSILTSGGYNEQFF	TGTGCCAGCAGTTCCATTCTGACTAGCGGGGGGTACAATGAGCAGTTCTTC
NA	TRBV7-9	few	TRBJ2-3	CASSEQGPDTQYF	TGTGCCAGCAGCGAACAGGGACCAGATACGCAGTATTTT